The count of the clone carrying this T cell receptor beta chain is one. What it binds is not known. It was roughly 10 milliliters of peripheral blood that were drawn from each donor. Per-sample yields of isolated PBMCs were at least 7 million. This sample was included in a study of blood T cells in healthy people across ages. General study findings and limits: PBMCs that were unsorted prevented a conclusive naive versus antigen-experienced comparison. Getting older went along with TCR beta diversity per million T cells dropping roughly linearly.

Sample-barcoded 5' priming and a J-beta primer mix drove a second PCR of roughly 6 to 12 cycles. TCRdb processed the 5' RACE reads anew with MiXCR; each CDR3 protein has one entry. The sample has roughly 1.7 million distinct CDR3 sequences; about 35% are singletons. V trimming: 5 bases; J trimming: 6 bases; junction bases outside the gene matches: 5. There are 13 residues in the CDR3. Germline-derived CDR1 and CDR2 are KGHSH and LQKENI. Sequenced material: blood. The chain uses TRBV18 and TRBJ2-3, with 7 bases identical to TRBD2. This receptor was identified in a woman younger than 45 in good health. CDR3 nucleotides: TGTGCCAGCTCAGGCGGGAGTTTGGATACGCAGTATTTT. Translated: CASSGGSLDTQYF.